One and the same sample provided the 29 T cell receptor beta chains below, sequenced in a study of blood T cell repertoires in COVID-19. Assay: immunoSEQ multiplex PCR; the TCRdb copy retains only in-frame clones and omits some. The repertoire holds approximately 150,000 clones, with about 87% as singletons. Sample: peripheral blood. The receptor source for this set is a woman aged 45-60 years with acute or convalescent COVID-19.

The chain is built from TRBV28 and TRBJ1-2; D perhaps matches TRBD1 (6 bases). CDR3 size: 16 residues. Germline assignment: CDR1 MDHEN and CDR2 SYDVKM. The V gene lost 5 bases and the J gene lost 1 base, with 17 bases spanning the gap. The CDR3 sequence is CASSIGGTQGNYGYTF. The CDR3 region has the DNA TGTGCCAGCAGTATAGGGGGAACACAGGGTAACTATGGCTACACCTTC.

This clone turned up a few times. V gene TRBV14 combines with J gene TRBJ1-1, with D unclear. V was pared by 8 bases and J by 0 bases, with 10 bases between. The CDR3 covers 13 residues. In germline, CDR1 is SGHDN, CDR2 FVKESK. The CDR3 nucleotides read TGTGCCAGCTATGAAACAATGAACACTGAAGCTTTCTTT. This codes for CASYETMNTEAFF.

The gene calls are TRBV28 and TRBJ1-5; TRBD1 is a possible D gene (6 bases). V gave up 7 bases and J gave up 0 bases, with 16 bases separating them. CDR3 length: 16 residues. Germline loops: CDR1 MDHEN, CDR2 SYDVKM. Here the CDR3 reads CASKEQGRYSNQPQHF. The CDR3 DNA follows: TGTGCCAGCAAGGAACAGGGACGTTATAGCAATCAGCCCCAGCATTTT.

Remarks on this clone: Compared with germline, one end of the junction differs, possibly owing to a read error. This chain joins TRBV7-7 and TRBJ2-7, with D tentatively TRBD2 (6 bases). CDR3 length: 17 amino acids. Looked up from germline, CDR1 is SSHAT and CDR2 is FNYEAQ (reference sequence). This chain's CDR3 is CASSLLGLASEAYEQYF. The CDR3 region has the DNA TGTGCTAGCAGCTTACTAGGGCTGGCTAGCGAAGCCTACGAGCAGTACTTC.

This clone has only a few counts. This chain links TRBV19 with TRBJ1-5; possible D gene TRBD1, 5 bases. The CDR3 has 16 residues. The V end lost 1 base, the J end lost 1 base, and 11 bases lay between the germline ends. CDR1 LNHDA and CDR2 SQIVND come from the germline V gene (reference sequence). The CDR3, as DNA: TGTGCCAGTAGTATAGGCCAGGGATCGAGCAATCAGCCCCAGCATTTT. Translating gives CASSIGQGSSNQPQHF.

The rearrangement links TRBV11-2 to TRBJ1-4; TRBD1 matches at 10 bases. Germline V gene lookup returns CDR1 SGHAT and CDR2 FQNNGV. CDR3 length: 16 residues. The ends lost 4 bases at V and 6 bases at J; junction bases unmatched: 8. CDR3 amino acids: CASSYLTGTGDEKLFF. CDR3 coding DNA: TGTGCCAGCAGCTACTTAACCGGGACAGGGGATGAAAAACTGTTTTTT.

V gene TRBV4-2 combines with J gene TRBJ1-4; 7 nucleotides align to TRBD1. CDR1 is LGHNA and CDR2 is YNFKEQ in the germline V gene. V lost 0 bases and J lost 6; bases outside the gene matches: 10. The CDR3 extends over 17 amino acids. The CDR3 here is CASSQDLLQGGYEKLFF. The CDR3 DNA is TGTGCCAGCAGCCAAGATCTCCTTCAGGGGGGTTATGAAAAACTGTTTTTT.

This clone was seen a single time. This chain connects TRBV16 to TRBJ1-1; D is uncertain. V lost 2 bases, J lost 1 base, and 5 bases lay in between. Germline assignment: CDR1 KGHSY and CDR2 FQNENV. This CDR3 comprises 13 residues. CDR3 sequence (DNA): TGTGCCAGCAGCCAAAGACAGAACACTGAAGCTTTCTTT. It yields the protein CASSQRQNTEAFF. The entire variable domain, with the rest obtained from reference TRBV16 and TRBJ1-1, is as follows: GEEVAQTPKHLVRGEGQKAKLYCAPIKGHSYVFWYQQVLKNEFKFLISFQNENVFDETGMPKERFSAKCLPNSPCSLEIQATKLEDSAVYFCASSQRQNTEAFFGQGTRLTVV.

The CDR3 is CASRPDRVYEQYF. The DNA of the CDR3 is TGTGCCAGCAGACCCGACAGGGTTTACGAGCAGTACTTC. The chain recombines TRBV6-5 with TRBJ2-7; 7 bases are shared with TRBD1. V trimming: 6 bases; J trimming: 4 bases; junction bases outside the gene matches: 6. The CDR3 runs to 13 residues. Germline loops: CDR1 MNHEY, CDR2 SVGAGI.

The CDR3 region has the DNA TGCGCCAGCAGCTTGGGTACAGGGGGTGGTACTGAAGCTTTCTTT. As protein: CASSLGTGGGTEAFF. The chain recombines TRBV5-1 with TRBJ1-1; 8 nucleotides line up with TRBD1. The ends lost 0 bases at V and 5 bases at J; junction bases unmatched: 6. The germline gives CDR1 SGHRS, CDR2 YFSETQ. CDR3 length: 15 residues.

The chain employs TRBV13 and TRBJ2-1, with 8 bases matching TRBD1. The germline V gene encodes CDR1 PRHDT and CDR2 FYEKMQ (reference sequence). Trimming cost V 5 bases and J 8 bases; bases outside gene matches: 14. The length of the CDR3 is 16 residues. The CDR3 sequence is CASSRISTGQGYEQFF. DNA of the CDR3: TGTGCCAGCAGCCGTATATCCACCGGACAGGGCTATGAGCAGTTCTTC.

The chain recombines TRBV28 with TRBJ2-3, with 7 bases aligning to TRBD1. CDR1 is MDHEN, CDR2 SYDVKM, per germline. The CDR3 has 16 residues. The junction had 6 bases not matched to a gene; V was cut back by 3 bases and J by 0 bases. The CDR3: CASSFPGTVSTDTQYF. CDR3 nucleotide sequence: TGTGCCAGCAGTTTCCCCGGGACAGTGAGCACAGATACGCAGTATTTT.

The genes are TRBV5-4 and TRBJ1-3, with a tentative D call TRBD1 (6 bases). The V gene's germline CDR1 is SGHNT and CDR2 YYREEE (reference sequence). V was cut by 5 bases and J by 3 bases, with 12 bases left in between. This CDR3 region has 14 residues. In nucleotides, the CDR3 is TGTGCCAGCAGTCAAAGGACAGATGGAAACACCATATATTTT. It translates to CASSQRTDGNTIYF.

This clone appeared once. The gene calls are TRBV7-9 and TRBJ1-1; 7 bases are a match to TRBD1. V shed 1 base and J 5 bases; nucleotides not matched to a gene: 4. This CDR3 has 14 residues. CDR1 and CDR2 from the germline V gene are SEHNR and FQNEAQ (reference sequence). The CDR3 DNA follows: TGTGCCAGCAGCTTAGAGGGACAGAGTACTGAAGCTTTCTTT. Translated, it gives CASSLEGQSTEAFF.

This clone was detected only a few times. The chain recombines TRBV3-1 (or the pseudogene TRBV3-2) with TRBJ1-2; D not certain. From germline, CDR1 is LGHDT and CDR2 YNNKEL (reference sequence). Between the trimmed V and J ends, which lost 0 bases and 10 bases, there was a span of 9 bases. This CDR3 contains 12 residues. In nucleotides, the CDR3 is TGTGCCAGCAGCCAAGATACTTCGCCCTACACCTTC. Translation: CASSQDTSPYTF.

This clone was observed once. The J gene is TRBJ1-5, the V gene TRBV19; 7 bases agree with TRBD1. Losses at the gene ends were 7 bases for V and 3 bases for J; bases not matched to a gene: 15. Germline lookup yields CDR1 LNHDA and CDR2 SQIVND (reference sequence). This CDR3 is 17 amino acids long. This CDR3 is CASKSTGRLIVNQPQHF. For the CDR3, the DNA is TGTGCCAGTAAATCGACAGGGAGGTTGATCGTCAATCAGCCCCAGCATTTT.

The chain recombines TRBV5-5 with TRBJ2-1, with 10 bases identical to TRBD2. The CDR3 has 16 residues. Germline CDR1 reads SGHKS; CDR2 reads YYEKEE (reference sequence). V was pared by 4 bases and J by 7 bases, with 11 bases of the junction left unmatched. The CDR3 DNA follows: TGTGCCAGCAGCCAACAGGTAGCACTAGCGGGAAATGAGCAGTTCTTC. Its translation is CASSQQVALAGNEQFF.

This clone appeared a single time. The chain joins TRBV7-2 to TRBJ2-2; 8 bases are a match to TRBD2. The J segment lost 3 bases and the V segment lost 5 bases, leaving 5 bases of the junction unmatched. This CDR3 has 15 residues. In germline, CDR1 is SGHTA, CDR2 FQGNSA. CDR3 nucleotides: TGTGCCAGCAGCCGGGTTAGCGGGGACACCGGGGAGCTGTTTTTT. This sequence encodes CASSRVSGDTGELFF.

V gene TRBV5-4 combines with J gene TRBJ1-2, with TRBD1 matching 8 bases. The CDR3 consists of 16 residues. The V segment lost 2 bases and the J segment 3 bases; nucleotides outside the gene matches: 9. Per germline, CDR1 SGHNT and CDR2 YYREEE (reference sequence). The CDR3: CASSFDTGGRHYGYTF. The CDR3 DNA sequence: TGTGCCAGCAGCTTCGACACAGGGGGTAGGCACTATGGCTACACCTTC.

The V gene is TRBV5-6, the J gene TRBJ1-5, with 8 nucleotides matching TRBD1. This CDR3 is 16 amino acids long. Germline CDR1 reads SGHDT; CDR2 reads YYEEEE. The junction had 10 bases not matched to a gene; V was cut back by 4 bases and J by 4 bases. This CDR3 reads CASSQQDRARNQPQHF. The CDR3 coding sequence is TGTGCCAGCAGCCAACAGGACAGGGCTCGTAATCAGCCCCAGCATTTT.

The rearrangement uses TRBV19 and TRBJ1-2, with 8 bases identical to TRBD1. Losses at the gene ends were 5 bases for V and 4 bases for J; bases not matched to a gene: 9. Germline V gives CDR1 LNHDA, CDR2 SQIVND (reference sequence). The CDR3 has 15 amino acids. The CDR3 protein is CASSLGTGTAYGYTF. The CDR3 DNA sequence: TGTGCCAGTAGTCTCGGGACAGGAACCGCCTATGGCTACACCTTC.

This clone has only a few counts. V and J are TRBV5-5 and TRBJ1-2, with a possible D match to TRBD1 (5 bases). V lost 4 bases to trimming and J lost 0 bases, with 19 bases between them. In germline, CDR1 is SGHKS, CDR2 YYEKEE (reference sequence). This CDR3 has 17 amino acids. For the CDR3, the DNA is TGTGCCAGCAGCCCGGCGGGGGGAACTGCCGCTAACTATGGCTACACCTTC. The encoded protein is CASSPAGGTAANYGYTF.

This chain joins TRBV25-1 and TRBJ1-5; maybe TRBD1 (5 bases). The CDR3 has 12 amino acids. V was pared by 6 bases and J by 12 bases, with 15 bases between. CDR1 is MGHDK and CDR2 is SYGVNS in the germline V gene. The CDR3 nucleotides are TGTGCCAGCAGGGGTTGGCAGGGTTTCCAGCATTTT. Translation gives CASRGWQGFQHF.

The chain is built from TRBV7-9 and TRBJ2-7; TRBD1 aligns across 7 bases. V was clipped by 2 bases and J by 2 bases; unmatched bases: 3. The length of the CDR3 is 14 residues. CDR1 and CDR2 (germline): SEHNR, FQNEAQ (reference sequence). CDR3 in amino acids: CASSLSTGAYEQYF. The CDR3 DNA reads as TGTGCCAGCAGCTTAAGTACAGGGGCCTACGAGCAGTACTTC.

A single count supports this clone. The rearrangement joins TRBV27 to TRBJ1-5, with TRBD1 matching over 9 bases. With V trimmed by 4 bases and J by 7 bases, 11 bases remained unmatched. This CDR3 region has 16 residues. The germline V gene encodes CDR1 MNHEY and CDR2 SMNVEV (reference sequence). CDR3 loop: CASSSSTGGAGQPQHF. The DNA for the CDR3 is TGTGCCAGCAGTTCGTCCACAGGGGGCGCAGGACAGCCCCAGCATTTT.

The V gene is TRBV7-9, the J gene TRBJ1-2, with a possible D match to TRBD1 (6 bases). The V end lost 5 bases, the J end lost 7 bases, and 14 bases lay between the germline ends. Germline V gene sequence: CDR1 SEHNR, CDR2 FQNEAQ (reference sequence). This CDR3 is 13 amino acids long. CDR3 residues: CASSPRDIGGYTF. In nucleotides, the CDR3 is TGTGCCAGCAGCCCCCGGGACATAGGTGGCTACACCTTC. The full variable domain, with the rest looked up from reference TRBV7-9 and TRBJ1-2, is DTGVSQNPRHKITKRGQNVTFRCDPISEHNRLYWYRQTLGQGPEFLTYFQNEAQLEKSRLLSDRFSAERPKGSFSTLEIQRTEQGDSAMYLCASSPRDIGGYTFGSGTRLTVV.

The V and J genes are TRBV5-4 and TRBJ1-6; D possibly corresponds to TRBD1 (5 bases). The V and J ends lost 1 base and 7 bases respectively, with 9 bases between them. This CDR3 is 14 amino acids long. The germline gives CDR1 SGHNT, CDR2 YYREEE (reference sequence). The CDR3: CASSLRGINSPLHF. The CDR3 nucleotides are TGTGCCAGCAGCTTGCGGGGGATCAATTCACCCCTCCACTTT.

The V gene is TRBV11-2, the J gene TRBJ1-4; a weak D match, TRBD1 (5 bases). CDR1 is SGHAT and CDR2 is FQNNGV in the germline V gene. V was shortened by 8 bases and J by 2 bases, with 12 bases between the two germline ends. The CDR3 loop spans 14 amino acids. As DNA, the CDR3 is TGTGCCAGCTCGCAGGGAAGCACTAATGAAAAACTGTTTTTT. As protein: CASSQGSTNEKLFF. The full variable domain, rest sourced from reference TRBV11-2 and TRBJ1-4, is EAGVAQSPRYKIIEKRQSVAFWCNPISGHATLYWYQQILGQGPKLLIQFQNNGVVDDSQLPKDRFSAERLKGVDSTLKIQPAKLEDSAVYLCASSQGSTNEKLFFGSGTQLSVL.

This clone came up once. The chain links TRBV11-1 to TRBJ2-1, with 10 bases lining up with TRBD2. From germline, CDR1 is SGHAT and CDR2 FQDESV (reference sequence). The V gene end was trimmed by 1 base and the J gene end by 6 bases; junction bases not matched to a gene: 3. The CDR3 runs 15 residues. CDR3 DNA: TGTGCCAGCAGCTTAGATGGACTAGCGGCCAATGAGCAGTTCTTC. Residues: CASSLDGLAANEQFF.